Below, 9 T cell receptor beta chains from the same sample are listed, as sequenced in a study of shared clonotypes between healthy human individuals. The repertoire was sequenced with immunoSEQ multiplex PCR; TCRdb's copy has only in-frame clones and lacks some. The sample carries about 1.1 million clones, 70% to 85% recorded once. The sequenced sample consisted of memory CD4+ T cells from PBMCs. Subset: CD45RA-negative fraction. These receptors came from a man aged 18 to 35 in good health. Some clones in this sample may be carry-over from other donors' samples.

J is TRBJ1-2 and V is TRBV28, with D possibly being TRBD1 (5 bases). V was trimmed by 5 bases and J by 5 bases, leaving 15 bases between them. From germline, CDR1 is MDHEN and CDR2 SYDVKM. The CDR3 spans 14 residues. CDR3 loop: CASSTRASGYGYTF. Here the CDR3 DNA reads TGTGCCAGCAGTACCCGGGCCTCAGGGTATGGCTACACCTTC.

This sequence joins TRBV11-2 and TRBJ1-3; 9 bases align to TRBD1. V dropped 5 bases and J dropped 0; count of bases not matched to a gene: 5. Germline V gene sequence: CDR1 SGHAT, CDR2 FQNNGV. This CDR3 is built from 16 residues. CDR3 protein: CASSPRQGGSGNTIYF. CDR3 nucleotide sequence: TGTGCCAGCAGCCCCCGACAGGGGGGCTCTGGAAACACCATATATTTT.

This sequence joins TRBV4-1 and TRBJ1-1; D not resolved. Trimming stripped 0 bases from V and 12 bases from J, with 14 bases between. Germline CDR1 MGHRA, CDR2 YSYEKL. The CDR3 length is 13 residues. CDR3 residues: CASSQDYGRDPFF. The CDR3 nucleotides are TGCGCCAGCAGCCAAGATTATGGAAGGGATCCTTTCTTT.

This clone was detected a few times. The chain recombines TRBV6-5 with TRBJ1-5, with 10 bases lining up with TRBD1. V shed 6 bases, J shed 7 bases, and the junction held 9 bases outside the gene matches. Germline V gene sequence: CDR1 MNHEY, CDR2 SVGAGI. The CDR3 covers 15 residues. Written as DNA, the CDR3 is TGTGCCAGCAGCCCGGACAGGGGGGTAAGGCAGCCCCAGCATTTT. It translates to CASSPDRGVRQPQHF.

The chain couples TRBV11-2 to TRBJ1-5; 7 nucleotides align to TRBD1. From germline, CDR1 is SGHAT and CDR2 FQNNGV. This CDR3 region has 15 residues. V lost 1 base to trimming and J lost 1 base; unmatched junction nucleotides: 1. The CDR3 region has the DNA TGTGCCAGCAGCTTAGGACAGGGAAGCAATCAGCCCCAGCATTTT. It is translated as CASSLGQGSNQPQHF.

The chain couples TRBV15 to TRBJ2-7; 7 nucleotides line up with TRBD2. J lost 2 bases, V lost 3 bases, and 10 bases had no gene match. Germline lookup yields CDR1 LNHNV and CDR2 YYDKDF (reference sequence). The CDR3 extends over 16 amino acids. The CDR3 sequence: CATSSPRPSGAYEQYF. The CDR3 DNA reads TGTGCCACCAGCAGTCCCCGGCCTAGCGGCGCCTACGAGCAGTACTTC.

The CDR3 sequence is CASSPGVLADYGYTF. CDR3 nucleotide sequence: TGTGCCAGCTCACCAGGCGTCCTCGCTGACTATGGCTACACCTTC. The chain is built from TRBV18 and TRBJ1-2; D is ambiguous. The CDR3 is 15 amino acids. Germline assignment: CDR1 KGHSH and CDR2 LQKENI. Trimming shortened V by 2 bases and J by 3 bases, and 13 bases separated the two germline ends.

This chain links TRBV6-1 with TRBJ2-1, with D tentatively TRBD1 or TRBD2 (5 bases each). CDR1 and CDR2 (germline): MNHNS, SASEGT. This CDR3 region has 15 residues. Between the trimmed V and J ends, which lost 2 bases and 9 bases, there was a span of 17 bases. The CDR3 spells CASSESSPGQVEQFF. The CDR3, as DNA: TGTGCCAGCAGTGAATCGTCCCCGGGGCAGGTTGAGCAGTTCTTC.

This clone was seen a single time. The chain links TRBV20-1 to TRBJ1-2; D not resolved. V lost 6 bases and J lost 3, with 8 bases in between. The CDR3 length is 11 residues. Germline V gene sequence: CDR1 DFQATT, CDR2 SNEGSKA (reference sequence). The CDR3 sequence: CSAPQYYGYTF. The CDR3 nucleotides read TGCAGTGCCCCTCAGTACTATGGCTACACCTTC.